This T cell receptor (beta chain) was retrieved from a study of tumor and adjacent non-tumor tissue in lung cancer. The study's findings and limits: In normal lung, the top 100 clones were significantly more dominant than in tumor. Compared with tumor, normal lung showed significantly lower TCR diversity.

Germline V CDR1 and CDR2: DFQATT, SNEGSKA (reference sequence). This CDR3 comprises 15 residues. Remarks on this clonotype: Its antigen remains unknown. Possible read error: a much larger clone is one base away.

Three rounds of nested PCR, following a modified ARM-PCR protocol, produced the TCRbeta library. TCRdb ran MiXCR on the multiplex PCR reads and lists one entry per CDR3 protein. The sample includes 65,000 to 95,000 distinct CDR3 sequences, under 70% of them seen just once. RNA was extracted from bulk tissue without any cell sorting. The source material was lung tumor tissue. The rearrangement joins TRBV20-1 to TRBJ2-2, with 9 nucleotides matching TRBD1. The clonotype was recovered from a woman between 70 and 85 years old with non-small cell lung cancer. Written as DNA, the CDR3 is TGCAGTGCTAGCCCAAGGGACAGGGACACCTGGGAGCTGTTTTTT. Its translation: CSASPRDRDTWELFF.